Following are 15 T cell receptor beta chains from one sample sequenced in a study of graft-versus-host responses after intestinal transplantation. Sequencing used immunoSEQ multiplex PCR; TCRdb keeps in-frame clones, though not all of them. Seen here are 150,000 or so clones, 80% to 95% observed once, and the top ten hold 0.19%. For these TCRs, the target antigens are not known. The source was unstimulated CD4+ T cells sorted from spleen or lymph node cells, collected before intestinal transplant. All receptors come from a human donor who received an intestinal transplant.

This sequence joins TRBV27 and TRBJ2-2, with D perhaps matching TRBD2 (5 bases). This CDR3 has 16 amino acids. The ends were cut back, 1 base at V and 0 bases at J, with 9 bases in the middle. Germline CDR1 reads MNHEY; CDR2 reads SMNVEV (reference sequence). Here the CDR3 reads CASSLFGEANTGELFF. In DNA, the CDR3 is TGTGCCAGCAGTTTATTCGGGGAAGCGAACACCGGGGAGCTGTTTTTT.

V and J are TRBV7-8 and TRBJ1-2; no reliable D call. CDR3 length: 14 amino acids. Looked up from germline, CDR1 is SGHVS and CDR2 is FQNEAQ. Trimming left V 0 bases short and J 2 bases short, with 7 bases between. CDR3 residues: CASSLASSNYGYTF. In DNA form, the CDR3 reads TGTGCCAGCAGCTTAGCCTCCTCCAACTATGGCTACACCTTC.

The CDR3 sequence is CASSWRGGDEQYF. DNA of the CDR3: TGTGCCAGCAGCTGGAGGGGAGGTGACGAGCAGTACTTC. This chain connects TRBV7-2 to TRBJ2-7; D is possibly TRBD2 (6 bases). The V and J ends lost 4 bases and 5 bases respectively, with 12 bases between them. Germline assignment: CDR1 SGHTA and CDR2 FQGNSA. CDR3 length: 13 amino acids.

This sequence joins TRBV12-2 and TRBJ2-7; the table assigns TRBD2, which was not confirmed against the DNA. TRBV12-2 is a pseudogene. This CDR3 region has 15 residues. The CDR3 spells CASRPPGLRSYEQYF. DNA of the CDR3: TGTGCAAGTCGCCCACCGGGACTGAGATCCTACGAGCAGTACTTC.

The CDR3 bases are TGCACCAGCAGCCCGCTAGCGGGAGAGCCAGATACGCAGTATTTT. Residues: CTSSPLAGEPDTQYF. V and J are TRBV1 and TRBJ2-3; the D call in the table, TRBD2, was not verified against the DNA. TRBV1 is a pseudogene locus. The CDR3 loop spans 15 amino acids.

The V and J genes are TRBV25-1 and TRBJ1-4, with D possibly TRBD1 on 5 matching bases. There are 13 residues in the CDR3. V dropped 7 bases and J dropped 7 bases, with 13 bases sitting between them. Germline V CDR1 and CDR2: MGHDK, SYGVNS. CDR3 bases: TGTGCCAGCATGCGGGGCTGGGGTGAAAAACTGTTTTTT. This encodes CASMRGWGEKLFF. Together with reference TRBV25-1 and TRBJ1-4, the CDR3 gives the full variable domain: EADIYQTPRYLVIGTGKKITLECSQTMGHDKMYWYQQDPGMELHLIHYSYGVNSTEKGDLSSESTVSRIRTEHFPLTLESARPSHTSQYLCASMRGWGEKLFFGSGTQLSVL.

The J gene is TRBJ2-7, the V gene TRBV21-1. TRBV21-1 is recorded as a pseudogene. This CDR3 comprises 17 residues. Written as DNA, the CDR3 is TGTGCCAGCAGCAAAGAGGTGAAGGACCTAACTAACTACGAGCAGTACTTC. Translation gives CASSKEVKDLTNYEQYF.

The V call is TRBV14, the J call TRBJ2-6; D call uncertain. CDR1 is SGHDN and CDR2 is FVKESK in the germline V gene. This CDR3 has 13 amino acids. The V end was cut by 2 bases, the J end by 1 base, with 0 bases between. This CDR3 is CASSQSGANVLTF. As DNA, the CDR3 is TGTGCCAGCAGCCAATCTGGGGCCAACGTCCTGACTTTC.

This chain joins TRBV4-1 and TRBJ1-2; D unresolved. Trimming removed 2 bases at V and 4 bases at J, with 11 bases between. CDR1 and CDR2 (germline): MGHRA, YSYEKL. The CDR3 spans 14 residues. The CDR3 nucleotides are TGCGCCAGCAGCCAATTTATCAACTCCTATGGCTACACCTTC. This sequence encodes CASSQFINSYGYTF.

The chain recombines TRBV6-1 with TRBJ2-5, with D possibly matching TRBD1 (5 bases). The CDR3 sequence is 15 residues long. CDR1 and CDR2 from the germline V gene are MNHNS and SASEGT. Trimming shortened V by 7 bases and J by 4 bases, and 19 bases separated the two germline ends. The CDR3 region is CASTPEGVFGETQYF. The CDR3 nucleotides are TGTGCCAGCACCCCAGAAGGGGTCTTCGGAGAGACCCAGTACTTC.

V usage is TRBV27 and J usage is TRBJ2-7; 8 nucleotides match TRBD2. The CDR3 is 14 amino acids. CDR1 is MNHEY, CDR2 SMNVEV, per germline (reference sequence). The trim removed 6 bases at V and 7 bases at J, leaving 11 bases unmatched. Here the CDR3 DNA reads TGTGCCAGCAGGACACTAGCGGCCCGGGAGGAGCAGTACTTC. Translation gives CASRTLAAREEQYF.

The chain uses TRBV9 and TRBJ2-1; 7 bases are shared with TRBD2. CDR3 length: 16 residues. Germline values: CDR1 SGDLS, CDR2 YYNGEE. V lost 3 bases and J lost 6; bases outside the gene matches: 12. The CDR3 sequence: CASSGSVLASGNEQFF. The CDR3 nucleotides are TGTGCCAGCAGCGGTTCCGTGCTGGCTAGCGGCAATGAGCAGTTCTTC.

The chain is built from TRBV9 and TRBJ1-2, with 7 bases lining up with TRBD1. Germline V lookup: CDR1 SGDLS, CDR2 YYNGEE. J gave up 2 bases and V 4 bases, and 11 bases lay outside the gene matches. The CDR3 runs to 16 residues. The CDR3 spells CASSPGDRVTNYGYTF. The CDR3 DNA reads as TGTGCCAGCAGCCCGGGTGACAGGGTGACAAACTATGGCTACACCTTC.

This chain uses TRBV11-2 with TRBJ1-2; D is possibly TRBD1 (6 bases). CDR3 length equals 14 residues. Germline CDR1 is SGHAT and CDR2 is FQNNGV. V lost 0 bases and J 4 bases, leaving 9 bases between the germline ends. The CDR3 sequence is CASSLDIQGYGYTF. The CDR3 DNA follows: TGTGCCAGCAGCTTAGACATACAGGGCTATGGCTACACCTTC.

The rearrangement links TRBV10-3 to TRBJ2-1; possibly TRBD2 for D (5 bases). The V and J ends lost 0 bases and 15 bases respectively, with 15 bases between them. Germline V gene data show CDR1 as ENHRY and CDR2 as SYGVKD. CDR3 size: 13 residues. The DNA of the CDR3 is TGTGCCATCAGTGAGTCGACGGCGGGTGTGAGGTTCTTC. Translation: CAISESTAGVRFF.